The rows below give T cell receptor beta chains drawn from one sample of a study of blood T cell repertoires in COVID-19. Produced via immunoSEQ multiplex PCR; TCRdb's table is partial and in-frame only. The sample holds about 200,000 clones; approximately 83% are singletons and the top ten take 27%. Sequencing was carried out using peripheral blood. These receptors came from a man aged 35 to 55 with acute or convalescent COVID-19. CDR3s include the opening cysteine and the closing phenylalanine or tryptophan. A D gene is named only where the DNA matches it firmly. Clone sizes are given selectively: once, few, many, or a class where the clone is expanded.

clone_size j_call d_call v_call cdr3_aa cdr3_nt
. TRBJ2-5 TRBD1 TRBV27 CASRRQGGETQYF TGTGCCAGCCGACGACAGGGTGGAGAGACCCAGTACTTC
. TRBJ1-1 TRBD1 TRBV10-1 CASSVGQENTEAFF TGCGCCAGCAGCGTGGGACAGGAGAACACTGAAGCTTTCTTT
. TRBJ2-5 TRBD2 TRBV4-2 CASSQDHPAGGDGETQYF TGTGCCAGCAGCCAAGATCATCCAGCGGGAGGAGATGGCGAGACCCAGTACTTC
. TRBJ1-3 TRBD1 TRBV19 CASSQGGRGNTIYF TGTGCCAGTAGCCAGGGGGGTCGGGGAAACACCATATATTTT
. TRBJ2-1 TRBD1 TRBV5-6 CASSLAGTGEQFF TGTGCCAGCAGCTTGGCAGGGACAGGTGAGCAGTTCTTC
. TRBJ1-5 TRBD1 TRBV10-3 CAIRRQGDQPQHF TGTGCCATCAGAAGACAGGGCGATCAGCCCCAGCATTTT
. TRBJ2-1 . TRBV5-1 CASSQGGVYNEQFF TGCGCCAGCAGCCAGGGTGGGGTTTACAATGAGCAGTTCTTC
. TRBJ2-7 TRBD2 TRBV4-3 CASSQEGGGLYEQYF TGCGCCAGCAGCCAAGAGGGGGGGGGACTCTACGAGCAGTACTTC
once TRBJ1-1 TRBD1 TRBV5-1 CASSLFLGTGGTEAFF TGCGCCAGCAGCTTGTTTCTTGGGACAGGGGGCACTGAAGCTTTCTTT
. TRBJ2-2 . TRBV16 CASSQSGRPNTGELFF TGTGCCAGCAGCCAATCTGGGCGACCTAACACCGGGGAGCTGTTTTTT
. TRBJ2-7 TRBD1 TRBV7-9 CASSLLNRGRDEQYF TGTGCCAGCAGCCTACTAAACAGGGGCCGGGACGAGCAGTACTTC
. TRBJ2-3 . TRBV13 CARSWGGQGTTDTQYF TGTGCCCGCAGCTGGGGGGGGCAGGGGACAACAGATACGCAGTATTTT
. TRBJ1-6 . TRBV19 CATTANSPLHF TGTGCCACCACAGCTAATTCACCCCTCCACTTT
. TRBJ2-6 . TRBV29-1 CSVVPQLSLGAGANVLTF TGCAGCGTTGTCCCTCAACTATCCCTAGGGGCTGGGGCCAACGTCCTGACTTTC
. TRBJ1-4 . TRBV18 CASSPPDGRAEKLFF TGTGCCAGCTCACCACCGGACGGGCGGGCTGAAAAACTGTTTTTT
. TRBJ2-3 . TRBV24-1 CATSQSHTDTQYF TGTGCCACCAGCCAATCCCACACAGATACGCAGTATTTT
. TRBJ2-7 TRBD1 TRBV5-1 CASSGGQASYEQYF TGCGCCAGCAGCGGGGGACAGGCCTCCTACGAGCAGTACTTC
. TRBJ2-5 TRBD1 TRBV29-1 CSVDGPGQLYQETQYF TGCAGCGTTGACGGTCCGGGACAGCTGTACCAAGAGACCCAGTACTTC
. TRBJ1-2 TRBD1 TRBV6-5 CASSYSKGAPGGYTF TGTGCCAGCAGTTACTCGAAGGGGGCGCCAGGTGGCTACACCTTC
. TRBJ1-5 TRBD1 TRBV28 CASKMGQEYSNQPQHF TGTGCCAGCAAAATGGGACAGGAATACAGCAATCAGCCCCAGCATTTT
. TRBJ1-1 . TRBV10-3 CAISEFEYTEAFF TGTGCCATCAGTGAGTTTGAGTACACTGAAGCTTTCTTT
once TRBJ1-1 . TRBV12-3/TRBV12-4 CASSLRRGVGAFF TGTGCCAGCAGTTTAAGGCGGGGGGTTGGAGCTTTCTTT
few TRBJ1-4 TRBD1 TRBV30 CAFEQGAINEKLFF TGTGCCTTCGAACAGGGGGCGATTAATGAAAAACTGTTTTTT
once TRBJ1-5 . TRBV21-1 CAGPWGYRPQHF TGTGCCGGGCCGTGGGGCTACCGGCCCCAGCATTTT
. TRBJ2-5 . TRBV7-8 CASSLPRDRETQYF TGTGCCAGCAGCTTACCGCGGGATCGGGAGACCCAGTACTTC
. TRBJ2-1 TRBD2 TRBV29-1 CSVFGLAGENEQFF TGCAGCGTTTTTGGACTAGCGGGAGAGAATGAGCAGTTCTTC
. TRBJ1-3 . TRBV5-6 CASSLGETIYF TGTGCCAGCAGCTTAGGGGAAACCATATATTTT
few TRBJ1-4 TRBD1 TRBV19 CASSPRDRPNEKLFF TGTGCCAGTAGTCCCCGGGACAGACCTAATGAAAAACTGTTTTTT
. TRBJ2-2 TRBD2 TRBV10-1 CASSLAAAGELFF TGCGCCAGTTCACTAGCGGCCGCCGGGGAGCTGTTTTTT
. TRBJ2-1 . TRBV11-2 CASSLALGDYNEQFF TGTGCCAGCAGCTTAGCTCTAGGGGATTACAATGAGCAGTTCTTC
. TRBJ1-4 . TRBV21-1 CASSKDAGPGRVKKLFF TGTGCCAGCAGCAAAGACGCCGGCCCGGGGAGGGTAAAAAAACTGTTTTTT
. TRBJ1-1 . TRBV3-1/TRBV3-2 CASSQVGGPTEAFF TGTGCCAGCAGCCAAGTCGGAGGCCCAACGGAAGCTTTCTTT
. TRBJ2-7 . TRBV5-1 CASSLTPTYYEQYF TGCGCCAGCAGCTTGACCCCCACCTACTACGAGCAGTACTTC
. TRBJ2-7 . TRBV10-3 CAISEFLGQAAPYEQYF TGTGCCATCAGTGAGTTCCTCGGGCAAGCGGCCCCCTACGAGCAGTACTTC
. TRBJ2-5 . TRBV24-1 CATSDNGRGGTQYF TGTGCCACCAGTGATAATGGCAGAGGGGGGACCCAGTACTTC
. TRBJ2-1 . TRBV10-2 CASRDLTLSGNEQFF TGCGCCAGCCGGGACTTGACCCTTAGTGGCAATGAGCAGTTCTTC
. TRBJ2-7 . TRBV11-3 CASSFSGAYEQYF TGTGCCAGCAGCTTCTCAGGGGCCTACGAGCAGTACTTC
. TRBJ2-7 TRBD1 TRBV10-3 CAIRDRGRTYEQYF TGTGCCATCAGGGACAGGGGGAGAACCTACGAGCAGTACTTC
. TRBJ1-1 TRBD1 TRBV9 CASSANIRGRTEAFF TGTGCCAGCAGCGCAAATATCAGGGGGAGAACTGAAGCTTTCTTT
. TRBJ1-2 . TRBV7-9 CASSSRGLNGYTF TGTGCCAGCAGTTCTCGGGGATTGAATGGCTACACCTTC
. TRBJ2-2 TRBD2 TRBV11-3 CASSAPSGSTGELFF TGTGCCAGCAGCGCACCAAGCGGGAGCACCGGGGAGCTGTTTTTT
. TRBJ1-2 TRBD1 TRBV6-4 CASSVGQGAANGYTF TGTGCCAGCAGTGTCGGACAGGGGGCAGCTAACGGCTACACCTTC
. TRBJ2-7 . TRBV19 CASSLEGVREQYF TGTGCCAGTAGCCTCGAGGGGGTGCGGGAGCAGTACTTC
. TRBJ2-5 . TRBV5-1 CASSLQQETQYF TGCGCCAGCAGCTTACAGCAAGAGACCCAGTACTTC